One TCR beta chain is described in this entry. This record belongs to a study of blood T cell repertoires in COVID-19. One Seattle source followed patients from active infection through their disease course. CDR1 and CDR2 (germline): SGHTA, FQGNSA. The CDR3 length is 18 residues. V dropped 1 base and J dropped 5; count of bases not matched to a gene: 11. Sequenced by immunoSEQ multiplex PCR; TCRdb stores in-frame clones only, minus some. The repertoire holds around 200,000 clones, with about 83% as singletons. This clonotype originated in a person aged 70 to 85 with COVID-19, enrolled during active disease. What was sequenced was peripheral blood. V and J are TRBV7-2 and TRBJ1-2; TRBD1 matches 12 bases. CDR3 nucleotide sequence: TGTGCCAGCAGCTTAGTCCCACCGGGACAGGGGGCCGTTTATGGCTACACCTTC. Protein product: CASSLVPPGQGAVYGYTF.